The source of this T cell receptor (beta chain) is a study of T cells in localized non-small cell lung cancer. Study-wide results and caveats: Density of T cells in blood, when higher, went with longer overall survival. The study detected a median roughly 56 of the top 100 tumor clones in adjacent lung.

The table came from immunoSEQ multiplex PCR; TCRdb's copy has only in-frame clones and leaves some out. This table has fewer than 20,000 clones, around 83% appearing once. V lost 4 bases and J 6 bases, leaving 13 bases between the germline ends. The CDR3 totals 14 residues. Germline CDR1 reads SGHRS; CDR2 reads YFSETQ. This clone was counted between two and nine times. Its antigen is as yet unknown. The TCR was taken from a male donor aged 60 or older with stage I lung adenocarcinoma. This chain joins TRBV5-1 and TRBJ2-2; D is unresolved. This material consisted of peripheral blood, taken before any cancer treatment. CDR3 in DNA: TGCGCCAGCAGCGATACCGTCCGGGCCGGGGAGCTGTTTTTT. This codes for CASSDTVRAGELFF.